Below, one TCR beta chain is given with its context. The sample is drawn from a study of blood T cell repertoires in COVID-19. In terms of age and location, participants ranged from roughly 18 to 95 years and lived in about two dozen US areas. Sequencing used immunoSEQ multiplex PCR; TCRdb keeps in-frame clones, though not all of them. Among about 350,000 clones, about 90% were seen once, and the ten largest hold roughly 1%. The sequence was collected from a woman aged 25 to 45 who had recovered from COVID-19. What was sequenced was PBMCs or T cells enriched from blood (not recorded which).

The CDR3 nucleotides read TGCGCCAGCAGCCCCCAATTTCAAGAGACCCAGTACTTC. It encodes CASSPQFQETQYF. The chain links TRBV4-3 to TRBJ2-5; no definite D call. The CDR3 contains 13 residues. CDR1 LGHNA and CDR2 YSLEER come from the germline V gene. Trimming stripped 4 bases from V and 2 bases from J, with 8 bases between.